This TCR beta chain was captured in a study of T cell responses to AZD1222 COVID-19 vaccine. The assay was immunoSEQ multiplex PCR, and TCRdb's table has in-frame clones only and misses some. The sample consists of around 120,000 clones, around nine tenths of them appearing once. Points from the study as a whole: Mapped onto spike, vaccine-associated CD4 TCRs spanned it and were dominant at 160-218 and 743-854. Variant regions that are unmutated are reportedly the target of nearly half of spike-specific TCRs. Seropositive at baseline were only a handful of AZD1222 recipients.

Note on this clone: Its antigen is currently unknown.

Trimming removed 2 bases at V and 3 bases at J, with 8 bases between. This CDR3 contains 13 residues. Germline CDR1 is SGHVS and CDR2 is FQNEAQ. This TCR was recovered from an adult in good health. The sequencing here drew on peripheral blood, taken on day 0 of AZD1222 vaccination. The chain carries TRBV7-8 and TRBJ2-7; TRBD1 is a possible D gene (6 bases). This chain's CDR3 is CASSLRTDYEQYF. Written as DNA, the CDR3 is TGTGCCAGCAGCTTAAGGACAGACTACGAGCAGTACTTC.